This entry features one T cell receptor beta chain sequence. From the RT-PCR reads, TCRdb called clonotypes with MiXCR, one entry per CDR3 protein. Found here are some 850,000 distinct CDR3 sequences, approximately 17% of them singletons; the top ten hold 9.5% to 13%. This sample was included in a study of response to subunit inactivated influenza vaccine. The sequencing here drew on PBMCs from blood, taken 4 to 6 days after vaccination. The sequence came from a man aged 45 to 65 who received an inactivated influenza vaccine.

The CDR3 DNA is TGTGCCAGCAGTGGCAGGGGGCAGTCCTCCTACGAGCAGTACTTC. Encoded protein: CASSGRGQSSYEQYF. The rearrangement links TRBV12-3 or TRBV12-4 to TRBJ2-7; 8 bases fit TRBD1. V lost 5 bases and J lost 0; bases outside the gene matches: 6. This CDR3 has 15 amino acids.